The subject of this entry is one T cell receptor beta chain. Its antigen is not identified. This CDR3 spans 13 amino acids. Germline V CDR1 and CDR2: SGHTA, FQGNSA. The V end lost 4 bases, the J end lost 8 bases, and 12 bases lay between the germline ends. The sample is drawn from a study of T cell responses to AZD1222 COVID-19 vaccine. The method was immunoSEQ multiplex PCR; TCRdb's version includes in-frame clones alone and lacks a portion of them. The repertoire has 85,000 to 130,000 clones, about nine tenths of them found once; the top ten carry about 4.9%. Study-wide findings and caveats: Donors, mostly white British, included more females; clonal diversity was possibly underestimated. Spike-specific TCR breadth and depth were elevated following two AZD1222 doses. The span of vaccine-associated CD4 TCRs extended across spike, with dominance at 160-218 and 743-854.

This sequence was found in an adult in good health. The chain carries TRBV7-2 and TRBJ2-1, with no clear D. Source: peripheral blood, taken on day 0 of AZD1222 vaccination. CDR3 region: CASSSRVADEQFF. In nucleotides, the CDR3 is TGTGCCAGCAGCTCAAGGGTGGCGGATGAGCAGTTCTTC. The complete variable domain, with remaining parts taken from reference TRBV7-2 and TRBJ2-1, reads GAGVSQSPSNKVTEKGKDVELRCDPISGHTALYWYRQSLGQGLEFLIYFQGNSAPDKSGLPSDRFSAERTGGSVSTLTIQRTQQEDSAVYLCASSSRVADEQFFGPGTRLTVL.